These 5 T cell receptor beta chains originate from one sample sequenced in a study of monozygotic twins with cystic fibrosis. Assay used: immunoSEQ multiplex PCR; TCRdb lists only in-frame clones, some missing. This sample has about 15,000 clones, with roughly 98% found just once. Sequencing used blood. These receptors came from a girl aged 2 to 10 with cystic fibrosis.

The chain has TRBV19 and TRBJ1-1; no clear D. Germline assignment: CDR1 LNHDA and CDR2 SQIVND (reference sequence). V lost 6 bases and J 1 base, leaving 9 bases between the germline ends. The length of the CDR3 is 13 residues. The CDR3 nucleotides are TGTGCCAGTAGCATTTGGGAGAACACTGAAGCTTTCTTT. Translated, it gives CASSIWENTEAFF.

The chain uses TRBV2 and TRBJ1-1; D is undetermined. The CDR3 has 14 residues. Trimming pared 6 bases from V and 4 bases from J, leaving 15 bases between. Germline values: CDR1 SNHLY, CDR2 FYNNEI. The CDR3 DNA follows: TGTGCCAGCAGCCCGAGGAGGGCCCGCACTGAAGCTTTCTTT. Translation: CASSPRRARTEAFF.

The J gene is TRBJ1-1, the V gene TRBV11-2; 7 positions agree with TRBD1. This CDR3 is built from 14 residues. The germline CDR1 and CDR2 sequences are SGHAT and FQNNGV. The V gene end was trimmed by 5 bases and the J gene end by 3 bases; junction bases not matched to a gene: 6. The CDR3 loop reads CASSQGVAYTEAFF. The CDR3 nucleotides read TGTGCCAGCAGCCAGGGGGTAGCTTACACTGAAGCTTTCTTT. Combining the CDR3 with reference TRBV11-2 and TRBJ1-1 gives the whole variable domain EAGVAQSPRYKIIEKRQSVAFWCNPISGHATLYWYQQILGQGPKLLIQFQNNGVVDDSQLPKDRFSAERLKGVDSTLKIQPAKLEDSAVYLCASSQGVAYTEAFFGQGTRLTVV.

In its sample, this clone was seen once. This sequence joins TRBV4-1 and TRBJ1-1, with D possibly being TRBD1 (5 bases). This CDR3 region has 15 residues. Trimming removed 1 base at V and 4 bases at J, with 13 bases between. The germline V gene has CDR1 MGHRA and CDR2 YSYEKL. CDR3 bases: TGCGCCAGCAGCCAAGCCAACAGGCTTGTCACTGAAGCTTTCTTT. It is translated as CASSQANRLVTEAFF.

The chain joins TRBV7-2 to TRBJ1-4; 9 bases match TRBD1. Germline assignment: CDR1 SGHTA and CDR2 FQGNSA. The CDR3 covers 14 residues. The J segment lost 7 bases and the V segment lost 6 bases, leaving 6 bases of the junction unmatched. CDR3 sequence: CASSPQTGGEKLFF. The CDR3 DNA sequence: TGTGCCAGCAGTCCCCAGACAGGGGGTGAAAAACTGTTTTTT. Complete variable domain (other parts from reference TRBV7-2 and TRBJ1-4): GAGVSQSPSNKVTEKGKDVELRCDPISGHTALYWYRQSLGQGLEFLIYFQGNSAPDKSGLPSDRFSAERTGGSVSTLTIQRTQQEDSAVYLCASSPQTGGEKLFFGSGTQLSVL.